Presented here are 8 T cell receptor beta chains from one specimen sequenced in a study of cytomegalovirus exposure and HLA in healthy donors. Libraries were prepared by immunoSEQ multiplex PCR; TCRdb keeps only in-frame clonotypes and omits some of them. The repertoire has about 130,000 clones, 95% to 96% of them found once; the top ten carry 1.7%. Sequencing was carried out using PBMCs. The source of these receptors is a man in his late teens or twenties in good health and CMV-seronegative.

The chain carries TRBV30 and TRBJ1-4, with 9 bases lining up with TRBD1. This CDR3 region has 13 residues. Germline CDR1 is GTSNPN and CDR2 is SVGIG (reference sequence). With 8 bases clipped from V and 7 bases from J, the junction kept 8 bases outside the gene matches. The CDR3 sequence is CATETGGSEKLFF. The CDR3 DNA sequence: TGTGCCACCGAGACAGGGGGAAGTGAAAAACTGTTTTTT.

Note on this clone: A read error may account for a junction end that differs from germline. The chain employs TRBV7-7 and TRBJ2-1; 7 nucleotides match TRBD1. This CDR3 region has 17 residues. Per germline, CDR1 SSHAT and CDR2 FNYEAQ (reference sequence). CDR3 DNA: TGTGCCAGCAGCCAGGAAACAAAGGGGGCTGGCTACCATGAGCAGTTCTTC. Its translation: CASSQETKGAGYHEQFF. Variable domain in full (rest from reference TRBV7-7 and TRBJ2-1): GAGVSQSPRYKVTKRGQDVTLRCDPISSHATLYWYQQALGQGPEFLTYFNYEAQPDKSGLPSDRFSAERPEGSISTLTIQRTEQRDSAMYRCASSQETKGAGYHEQFFGPGTRLTVL.

This clone showed up just once. Other DNA sequences in the same sample also yield this CDR3. The CDR3 DNA reads as TGTGCCAGCAGTTACAGGGGCGGGGAGCTGTTTTTT. Protein: CASSYRGGELFF. The chain recombines TRBV6-5 with TRBJ2-2; tentative D call: TRBD1 (5 bases). V lost 2 bases to trimming and J lost 7 bases, with 5 bases between them. The CDR3 spans 12 residues. CDR1 is MNHEY, CDR2 SVGAGI, per germline.

V and J are TRBV4-3 and TRBJ1-1; 11 bases are shared with TRBD1. Germline V CDR1 and CDR2: LGHNA, YSLEER. V lost 8 bases, J lost 1 base, and 9 bases stayed unmatched. This CDR3 is 16 amino acids long. DNA of the CDR3: TGCGCCAGCCATCCGGGACAGGGGGGTCCGAACACTGAAGCTTTCTTT. Translating gives CASHPGQGGPNTEAFF.

The chain links TRBV28 to TRBJ1-5, with D unclear. Per the germline V gene, CDR1 is MDHEN and CDR2 is SYDVKM. The CDR3 loop spans 14 amino acids. V lost 3 bases and J 7 bases, leaving 13 bases between the germline ends. The CDR3 coding sequence is TGTGCCAGCAGTTTTATCGGTTCAAACCAGCCCCAGCATTTT. Amino acids: CASSFIGSNQPQHF.

The chain links TRBV29-1 to TRBJ2-5, with 14 bases matching TRBD2. The CDR3 covers 14 residues. In germline, CDR1 is SQVTM, CDR2 ANQGSEA. Unmatched junction bases numbered 5, after V lost 7 bases and J lost 4 bases. CDR3 nucleotide sequence: TGCAGCGGGTCAGGACTAGCGGGAGGAGAGACCCAGTACTTC. It codes for CSGSGLAGGETQYF.

The V gene is TRBV11-1, the J gene TRBJ2-7; 8 nucleotides match TRBD2. Germline CDR1 is SGHAT and CDR2 is FQDESV (reference sequence). The CDR3 consists of 15 residues. V was clipped by 7 bases and J by 5 bases; unmatched bases: 13. CDR3 sequence: CASTPTRTSPHEQYF. CDR3 nucleotide sequence: TGTGCCAGCACCCCCACAAGGACTAGCCCGCACGAGCAGTACTTC.

The rearrangement links TRBV7-2 to TRBJ1-5; D is perhaps TRBD1 (5 bases). The CDR3 is 15 amino acids. The germline CDR1 and CDR2 sequences are SGHTA and FQGNSA. V lost 4 bases and J lost 4, with 14 bases in between. CDR3 nucleotide sequence: TGTGCCAGCAGCTCTAATAGACAGAAAAATCAGCCCCAGCATTTT. Protein sequence: CASSSNRQKNQPQHF.